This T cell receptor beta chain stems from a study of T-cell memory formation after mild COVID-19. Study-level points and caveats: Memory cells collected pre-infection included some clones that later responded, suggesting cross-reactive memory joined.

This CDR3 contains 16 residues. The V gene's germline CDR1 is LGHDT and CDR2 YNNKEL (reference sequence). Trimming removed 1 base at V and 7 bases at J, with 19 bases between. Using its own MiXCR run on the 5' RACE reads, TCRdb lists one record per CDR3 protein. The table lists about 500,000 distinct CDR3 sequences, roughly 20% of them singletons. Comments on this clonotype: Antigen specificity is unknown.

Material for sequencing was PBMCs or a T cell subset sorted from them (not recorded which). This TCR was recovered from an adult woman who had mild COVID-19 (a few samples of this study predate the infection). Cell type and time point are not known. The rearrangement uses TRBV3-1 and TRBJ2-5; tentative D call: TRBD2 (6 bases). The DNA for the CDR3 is TGTGCCAGCAGCCAAGCTGGAGCGGGTACAAGAGCGACCCAGTACTTC. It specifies CASSQAGAGTRATQYF.